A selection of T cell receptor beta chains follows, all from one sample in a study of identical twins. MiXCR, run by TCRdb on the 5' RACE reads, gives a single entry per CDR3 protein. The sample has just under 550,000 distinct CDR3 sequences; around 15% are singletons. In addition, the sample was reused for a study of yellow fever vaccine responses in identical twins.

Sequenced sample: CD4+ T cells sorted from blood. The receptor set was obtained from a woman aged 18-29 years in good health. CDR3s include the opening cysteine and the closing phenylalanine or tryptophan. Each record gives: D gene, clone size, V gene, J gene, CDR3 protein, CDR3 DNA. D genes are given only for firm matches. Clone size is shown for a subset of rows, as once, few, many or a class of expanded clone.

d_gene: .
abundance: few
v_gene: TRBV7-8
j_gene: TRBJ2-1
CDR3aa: CASSLVRKYNEQFF
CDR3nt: TGTGCCAGCAGCTTAGTCAGGAAATACAATGAGCAGTTCTTC

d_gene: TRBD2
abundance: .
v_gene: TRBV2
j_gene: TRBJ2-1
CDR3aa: CASSVRLAYSNEQFF
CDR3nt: TGTGCCAGCAGTGTCAGACTAGCGTACTCCAATGAGCAGTTCTTC

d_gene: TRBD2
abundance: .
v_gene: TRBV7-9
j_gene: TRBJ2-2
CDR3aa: CASSFRGGRNTGELFF
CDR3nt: TGTGCCAGCAGCTTCCGCGGCGGGAGGAACACCGGGGAGCTGTTTTTT

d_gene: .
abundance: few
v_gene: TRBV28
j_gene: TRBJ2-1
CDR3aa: CASSIRAPRFF
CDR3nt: TGTGCCAGCAGTATCCGGGCACCGCGGTTCTTC

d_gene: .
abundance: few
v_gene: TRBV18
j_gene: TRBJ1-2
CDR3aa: CASSPRSWADYGYTF
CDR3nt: TGTGCCAGCTCACCAAGGTCTTGGGCTGACTATGGCTACACCTTC

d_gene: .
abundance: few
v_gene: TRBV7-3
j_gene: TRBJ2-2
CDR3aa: CASSERVGPNTGELFF
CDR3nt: TGTGCCAGCAGCGAAAGGGTGGGACCGAACACCGGGGAGCTGTTTTTT

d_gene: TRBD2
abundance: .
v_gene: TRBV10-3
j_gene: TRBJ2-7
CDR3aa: CAIRLAGDEQYF
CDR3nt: TGTGCCATAAGACTAGCGGGAGACGAGCAGTACTTC

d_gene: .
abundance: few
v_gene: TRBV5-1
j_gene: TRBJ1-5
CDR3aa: CASSLEGESQPQHF
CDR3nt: TGCGCCAGCAGCTTAGAGGGGGAGAGTCAGCCCCAGCATTTT

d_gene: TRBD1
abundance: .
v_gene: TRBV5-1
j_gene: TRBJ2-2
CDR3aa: CASSRGDRGDTGELFF
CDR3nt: TGCGCCAGCAGCCGCGGGGACAGGGGGGACACCGGGGAGCTGTTTTTT

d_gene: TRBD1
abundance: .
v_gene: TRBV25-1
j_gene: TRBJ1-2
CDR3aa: CASRPGGGGYTF
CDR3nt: TGTGCCAGCAGACCAGGGGGGGGAGGCTACACCTTC

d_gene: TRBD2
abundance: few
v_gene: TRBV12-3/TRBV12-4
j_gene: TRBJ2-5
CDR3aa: CASSLRGGGPGETQYF
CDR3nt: TGTGCCAGCAGTTTACGGGGGGGAGGGCCTGGAGAGACCCAGTACTTC

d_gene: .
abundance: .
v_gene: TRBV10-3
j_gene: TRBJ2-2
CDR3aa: CATGGGVGELFF
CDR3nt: TGTGCCACCGGTGGGGGCGTCGGGGAGCTGTTTTTT

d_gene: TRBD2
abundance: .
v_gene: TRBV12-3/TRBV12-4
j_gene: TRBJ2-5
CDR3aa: CASSRPAGGRETQYF
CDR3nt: TGTGCCAGCAGCCGGCCAGCGGGAGGGCGGGAGACCCAGTACTTC